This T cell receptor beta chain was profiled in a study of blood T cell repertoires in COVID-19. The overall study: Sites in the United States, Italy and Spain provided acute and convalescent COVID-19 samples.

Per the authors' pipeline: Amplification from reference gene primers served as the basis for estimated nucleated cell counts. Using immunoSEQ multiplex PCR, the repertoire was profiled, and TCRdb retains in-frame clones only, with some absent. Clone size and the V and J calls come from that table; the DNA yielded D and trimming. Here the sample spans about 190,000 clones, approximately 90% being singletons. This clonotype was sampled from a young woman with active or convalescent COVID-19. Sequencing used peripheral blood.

CDR3 bases: TGTGCCAGCAGTGAAAGGGGGGGACAGGGAAGCTACGAGCAGTACTTC. Amino acid sequence: CASSERGGQGSYEQYF. The chain employs TRBV6-1 and TRBJ2-7, with 9 bases fitting TRBD1. V lost 2 bases, J lost 3 bases, and 8 bases stayed unmatched. The germline gives CDR1 MNHNS, CDR2 SASEGT. There are 16 residues in the CDR3.